The 8 T cell receptor beta chains in this list originate from one sample, sequenced in a study of blood T cell repertoires in COVID-19 (TCRdb year 2020). To prepare the library, the immunoSEQ multiplex PCR assay was applied. TCRdb provides this immuneACCESS table in a form limited to in-frame rearrangements. Some clones are lacking; in checked studies, under half of them reflect an unresolved V gene, and why the rest are absent is not known. Recorded for this sample are roughly 190,000 clones; 87% of them occurred a single time. About 2.3% of the sample comes from the top ten. The specimen sequenced was PBMCs or T cells enriched from blood (not recorded which). The receptors here all came from a woman aged 30 to 39 who had recovered from COVID-19.

The chain carries TRBV6-4 and TRBJ2-7, with no clear D. Trimming took 3 bases from V and 4 from J, leaving 13 bases between them. There are 14 residues in the CDR3. CDR1 and CDR2 from the germline V gene are MRHNA and SNTAGT. The DNA for the CDR3 is TGTGCCAGCAGTGAGATGAGCCCATATTACGAGCAGTACTTC. It is translated as CASSEMSPYYEQYF.

The CDR3 coding sequence is TGCGCCAGCAGCCGTCAGGGGGAGAACACTGAAGCTTTCTTT. Its translation is CASSRQGENTEAFF. The chain is built from TRBV5-1 and TRBJ1-1, with 7 bases identical to TRBD1. The CDR3 extends over 14 amino acids. V lost 4 bases, J lost 1 base, and 4 bases stayed unmatched. CDR1 is SGHRS and CDR2 is YFSETQ in the germline V gene.

Only a few counts were recorded for this clone. The V call is TRBV7-2, the J call TRBJ2-7, with TRBD1 identical over 8 bases. V lost 6 bases, J lost 5 bases, and 12 bases stayed unmatched. Germline V lookup: CDR1 SGHTA, CDR2 FQGNSA. This CDR3 region has 15 residues. The CDR3 nucleotides are TGTGCCAGCAGTGTAGCAAGGGACAGGATCGACGAGCAGTACTTC. It is translated as CASSVARDRIDEQYF.

This chain links TRBV10-3 with TRBJ1-2; tentative D call: TRBD1 (6 bases). V was trimmed by 11 bases and J by 4 bases, leaving 17 bases between them. The CDR3 contains 13 residues. The germline V gene encodes CDR1 ENHRY and CDR2 SYGVKD. Here the CDR3 DNA reads TGTGCCGCAGCCCAGGACAGCGTCTATGGCTACACCTTC. This codes for CAAAQDSVYGYTF.

The V gene is TRBV2, the J gene TRBJ1-2, with 12 bases that match TRBD1. V trimming: 6 bases; J trimming: 8 bases; junction bases outside the gene matches: 7. This CDR3 contains 14 residues. CDR1 is SNHLY and CDR2 is FYNNEI in the germline V gene. In DNA form, the CDR3 reads TGTGCCAGCAGGGGGGACAGGGGGCGGTCAGGCTACACCTTC. It is translated as CASRGDRGRSGYTF.

The chain joins TRBV3-1 (or the pseudogene TRBV3-2) to TRBJ1-2, with TRBD1 as a possible D gene (6 bases). V was pared by 2 bases and J by 3 bases, with 10 bases between. Germline V gene data show CDR1 as LGHDT and CDR2 as YNNKEL (reference sequence). CDR3 size: 14 residues. CDR3 nucleotide sequence: TGTGCCAGCAGCCAACTGACAGGCGACTATGGCTACACCTTC. It codes for CASSQLTGDYGYTF.

The chain carries TRBV5-6 and TRBJ2-5, with 9 bases aligning to TRBD2. V trimming: 0 bases; J trimming: 4 bases; junction bases outside the gene matches: 7. The CDR3 runs to 16 residues. CDR1 is SGHDT and CDR2 is YYEEEE in the germline V gene. The CDR3 protein is CASSLGGAGGSETQYF. The CDR3 region has the DNA TGTGCCAGCAGCTTGGGTGGAGCGGGGGGTTCAGAGACCCAGTACTTC.

This clone was found a few times. Other DNA sequences from this sample encode an identical CDR3 as well. The V call is TRBV24-1, the J call TRBJ1-1; possibly TRBD1 for D (5 bases). Germline CDR1 reads KGHDR; CDR2 reads SFDVKD. Trimming left V 7 bases short and J 1 base short, with 9 bases between. CDR3 size: 13 residues. The CDR3 nucleotides are TGTGCCACCAGCGTAGGGGAGAACACTGAAGCTTTCTTT. It is translated as CATSVGENTEAFF.